The 22 T cell receptor beta chains reported below all come from one sample, sequenced in a study of blood T cell repertoires in COVID-19. The assay was immunoSEQ multiplex PCR, and TCRdb's table has in-frame clones only and misses some. Of under 200,000 clones listed, roughly nine tenths are singletons. Input material: peripheral blood. All receptors come from a woman aged 55-75 years with COVID-19, enrolled during active disease.

Only a few counts were recorded for this clone. The J gene is TRBJ2-7, the V gene TRBV7-2; 11 bases align to TRBD2. V was clipped by 5 bases and J by 4 bases; unmatched bases: 4. This CDR3 has 14 residues. CDR1 is SGHTA and CDR2 is FQGNSA in the germline V gene. This CDR3 is CASSGWTSGYEQYF. The CDR3 region has the DNA TGTGCCAGCAGCGGATGGACTAGCGGGTACGAGCAGTACTTC.

The rearrangement uses TRBV7-3 and TRBJ2-1, with 8 bases fitting TRBD1. V gave up 5 bases and J gave up 7 bases; unmatched junction bases: 13. Germline values: CDR1 SGHTA, CDR2 FQGTGA. The CDR3 has 16 amino acids. The CDR3 DNA reads TGTGCCAGCAGCCCAACGGGGACAGGCTACGGGAATGAGCAGTTCTTC. Translated: CASSPTGTGYGNEQFF.

The J gene is TRBJ2-7, the V gene TRBV1; TRBD1 is taken as the D call from the table, unchecked against the DNA. TRBV1 represents a pseudogene. This CDR3 is 15 amino acids long. The CDR3 protein is CTSSQGYSEVHEQYF. The DNA of the CDR3 is TGCACCAGCAGCCAAGGTTACAGTGAAGTCCACGAGCAGTACTTC.

This clone was observed a handful of times. CDR3 sequence: CASSVATGLALYNEQFF. CDR3 DNA sequence: TGTGCCAGCAGCGTAGCTACGGGACTAGCTTTGTACAATGAGCAGTTCTTC. This chain links TRBV9 with TRBJ2-1, with 9 bases lining up with TRBD2. V trimming: 0 bases; J trimming: 4 bases; junction bases outside the gene matches: 8. The CDR3 length is 17 residues. Germline lookup yields CDR1 SGDLS and CDR2 YYNGEE.

The rearrangement links TRBV6-6 to TRBJ1-5, with 9 bases aligning to TRBD1. CDR1 is MNHNY and CDR2 is SVGAGI in the germline V gene (reference sequence). The CDR3 covers 16 residues. J was trimmed by 2 bases and V by 8 bases; bases with no gene match: 10. This CDR3 is CASEQGAGSGNQPQHF. CDR3 coding DNA: TGTGCCAGCGAACAGGGGGCAGGTTCGGGCAATCAGCCCCAGCATTTT.

This rearrangement joins TRBV19 to TRBJ1-6, with TRBD1 matching over 7 bases. The CDR3 runs to 17 residues. Germline V lookup: CDR1 LNHDA, CDR2 SQIVND (reference sequence). The ends lost 6 bases at V and 3 bases at J; junction bases unmatched: 11. The CDR3 region is CASRRNPRQGYNSPLHF. The CDR3 nucleotides read TGTGCCAGTAGACGCAACCCGAGACAGGGCTATAATTCACCCCTCCACTTT.

A single count supports this clone. This chain connects TRBV2 to TRBJ2-3, with TRBD1 matching 8 bases. V dropped 3 bases and J dropped 2; count of bases not matched to a gene: 7. CDR1 and CDR2 from the germline V gene are SNHLY and FYNNEI. The CDR3 runs to 16 residues. This chain's CDR3 is CASSDQGAWNTDTQYF. The CDR3 bases are TGTGCCAGCAGTGACCAGGGGGCCTGGAACACAGATACGCAGTATTTT.

The chain joins TRBV28 to TRBJ2-7; TRBD1 might be the D (6 bases). The CDR3 runs 14 residues. Germline V gene data show CDR1 as MDHEN and CDR2 as SYDVKM. The germline V and J ends were trimmed by 6 bases and 4 bases, with 16 bases remaining between them. The CDR3 reads CASSLTGKKYEQYF. The CDR3 region has the DNA TGTGCCAGCAGCCTAACAGGGAAGAAATACGAGCAGTACTTC.

This clone occurred a few times. The chain has TRBV29-1 and TRBJ1-1, with TRBD1 matching over 9 bases. V shed 5 bases and J 7 bases; nucleotides not matched to a gene: 2. CDR3 length: 11 amino acids. CDR1 and CDR2 from the germline V gene are SQVTM and ANQGSEA. In DNA, the CDR3 is TGCAGCGTTAGACAGGGGGTTGAAGCTTTCTTT. It is translated as CSVRQGVEAFF. Full variable domain (rest looked up from reference TRBV29-1 and TRBJ1-1): SAVISQKPSRDICQRGTSLTIQCQVDSQVTMMFWYRQQPGQSLTLIATANQGSEATYESGFVIDKFPISRPNLTFSTLTVSNMSPEDSSIYLCSVRQGVEAFFGQGTRLTVV.

The chain couples TRBV11-3 to TRBJ2-7, with a tentative D call TRBD2 (5 bases). CDR1 is SGHNT and CDR2 is YENEEA in the germline V gene. V was cut by 1 base and J by 0 bases, with 10 bases left in between. The CDR3 has 15 amino acids. The CDR3 bases are TGTGCCAGCAGCTTAGCTAGCCCGAGCTCCTACGAGCAGTACTTC. Translated: CASSLASPSSYEQYF.

This clone showed up just once. CDR3 sequence reads: CASSPTRYQETQYF. CDR3 nucleotide sequence: TGTGCCAGCTCACCCACTCGGTACCAAGAGACCCAGTACTTC. The rearrangement uses TRBV18 and TRBJ2-5; D remains ambiguous. Germline CDR1 KGHSH, CDR2 LQKENI. Trimming removed 3 bases from V and 0 bases from J, with 8 bases in between. This CDR3 comprises 14 residues.

J is TRBJ1-5 and V is TRBV18; 8 bases are shared with TRBD1. CDR1 and CDR2 (germline): KGHSH, LQKENI. The CDR3 is 13 amino acids. Trimming at V came to 8 bases and at J to 2 bases, leaving 2 bases not matched to a gene. The CDR3: CASQGQGNQPQHF. The DNA for the CDR3 is TGTGCCAGCCAGGGACAGGGCAATCAGCCCCAGCATTTT.

The chain uses TRBV24-1 and TRBJ1-4; TRBD1 matches 8 bases. The CDR3 runs to 15 residues. CDR1 and CDR2 (germline): KGHDR, SFDVKD. V dropped 5 bases and J dropped 7; count of bases not matched to a gene: 8. The CDR3 sequence is CATSARTGLGEKLFF. The CDR3 DNA is TGTGCCACCAGTGCTCGGACAGGGCTAGGTGAAAAACTGTTTTTT.

This clone was seen a single time. The chain uses TRBV5-6 and TRBJ2-5; weak D call: TRBD1 (6 bases). Looked up from germline, CDR1 is SGHDT and CDR2 is YYEEEE. Trimming shortened V by 3 bases and J by 5 bases, and 11 bases separated the two germline ends. The CDR3 runs 13 residues. This CDR3 is CASSSTGMETQYF. The CDR3 region has the DNA TGTGCCAGCAGCTCAACAGGGATGGAGACCCAGTACTTC.

In DNA form, the CDR3 reads TGTGCCAGCACCCTGGACTACACTGAAGCTTTCTTT. Its protein is CASTLDYTEAFF. The chain links TRBV5-4 to TRBJ1-1; D unresolved. V was clipped by 6 bases and J by 3 bases, with 9 bases between them. CDR3 length equals 12 residues. Germline CDR1 is SGHNT and CDR2 is YYREEE (reference sequence).

This clone was found a few times. The chain carries TRBV10-3 and TRBJ1-2; 9 bases agree with TRBD1. Germline CDR1 ENHRY, CDR2 SYGVKD. The CDR3 has 16 residues. The V and J ends lost 4 bases and 5 bases, in that order; junction bases with no gene match: 11. As DNA, the CDR3 is TGTGCCATCAGTGGAGCTCCAGGACAGGGGCAATATGGCTACACCTTC. Its translation: CAISGAPGQGQYGYTF.

The chain links TRBV30 to TRBJ1-1; maybe TRBD1 (6 bases). The CDR3 is 12 residues long. V dropped 3 bases and J dropped 4 bases, with 9 bases sitting between them. The germline V gene has CDR1 GTSNPN and CDR2 SVGIG (reference sequence). The CDR3 DNA follows: TGTGCCTGGAGGACAGGCCCCACTGAAGCTTTCTTT. It yields the protein CAWRTGPTEAFF.

CDR3 loop: CASSSAATGEMNTEAFF. The CDR3 region has the DNA TGTGCCAGCAGCTCGGCAGCCACAGGGGAGATGAACACTGAAGCTTTCTTT. The gene calls are TRBV7-6 and TRBJ1-1, with 7 bases matching TRBD1. Germline V lookup: CDR1 SGHVS, CDR2 FNYEAQ. This CDR3 is 17 amino acids long. The V gene end was trimmed by 4 bases and the J gene end by 0 bases; junction bases not matched to a gene: 11.

The V call is TRBV12-5, the J call TRBJ1-1, with a tentative D call TRBD1 (5 bases). Germline CDR1 LGHNT, CDR2 FRNRAP. V lost 1 base and J 5 bases, leaving 11 bases between the germline ends. This CDR3 contains 14 residues. The CDR3 loop reads CASGLGRDGTEAFF. In DNA, the CDR3 is TGTGCTAGTGGTTTGGGCAGGGATGGGACTGAAGCTTTCTTT.

The chain carries TRBV3-1 (or the pseudogene TRBV3-2) and TRBJ2-7; maybe TRBD2 (6 bases). V was shortened by 1 base and J by 2 bases, with 6 bases between the two germline ends. Per germline, CDR1 LGHDT and CDR2 YNNKEL (reference sequence). The CDR3 is 13 amino acids. The chain's CDR3 is CASSQGLAYEQYF. DNA of the CDR3: TGTGCCAGCAGCCAAGGACTAGCCTACGAGCAGTACTTC.

The chain links TRBV15 to TRBJ2-7, with D perhaps TRBD2 (5 bases). CDR3 length equals 15 residues. Germline V CDR1 and CDR2: LNHNV, YYDKDF (reference sequence). Trimming shortened V by 3 bases and J by 5 bases, and 17 bases separated the two germline ends. The CDR3 nucleotides are TGTGCCACCAGCAGGATGCTCGGGGTTCCTCACGAGCAGTACTTC. Translating it yields CATSRMLGVPHEQYF.

The chain recombines TRBV7-9 with TRBJ2-3; D might be TRBD2 (6 bases). V lost 5 bases, J lost 1 base, and 13 bases lay in between. Germline V gene sequence: CDR1 SEHNR, CDR2 FQNEAQ (reference sequence). CDR3 length equals 15 residues. The CDR3 DNA reads TGTGCCAGCAGCCTTACTAGCTTGGGCACAGATACGCAGTATTTT. Protein product: CASSLTSLGTDTQYF.